Shown below are 16 T cell receptor beta chains from a single sample sequenced in a study of T cells in Graves' hyperthyroidism and ophthalmopathy. Amplification of TCR beta CDR3 regions used RNA as the template. Researchers ran a first-round RT-PCR on the TCR CDR3 using the HTBI primer set. TCRdb re-called the multiplex PCR reads with MiXCR, one entry per CDR3 protein. The sample consists of 600,000 to 700,000 distinct CDR3 sequences, roughly 14% of them appearing once. The specimen was blood. The receptors shown here come from a middle-aged woman with Graves' ophthalmopathy.

The V call is TRBV5-5, the J call TRBJ1-1; no clear D gene. Germline V gives CDR1 SGHKS, CDR2 YYEKEE (reference sequence). The V and J ends lost 7 bases and 5 bases respectively, with 12 bases between them. This CDR3 contains 12 residues. CDR3 amino acids: CASGARGTEAFF. The CDR3 DNA sequence: TGTGCCAGCGGCGCTCGGGGAACTGAAGCTTTCTTT.

A word on this clonotype: Sequence at one end of the junction differs from germline and may be a read error. V usage is TRBV7-8 and J usage is TRBJ2-2; the D is unclear. In germline, CDR1 is SGHVS, CDR2 FQNEAQ. The CDR3 runs to 14 residues. For the CDR3, the DNA is TGTGCCAGCAACTTATGGCAGAGCACCGGGGAGCTGTTTTTT. Translated: CASNLWQSTGELFF.

This clonotype has just a few counts. The chain carries TRBV12-3 or TRBV12-4 and TRBJ1-6; no clear D gene. Trimming removed 6 bases at V and 7 bases at J, with 16 bases between. This CDR3 has 15 residues. CDR3 amino acids: CASSPEGGYNSPLHF. Here the CDR3 DNA reads TGTGCCAGCAGCCCCGAGGGAGGGTACAATTCACCCCTCCACTTT.

In its sample, this clonotype was seen many times. The J gene is TRBJ2-3, the V gene TRBV10-3; D is undetermined. V lost 2 bases and J lost 0, with 6 bases in between. This CDR3 contains 14 residues. Germline loops: CDR1 ENHRY, CDR2 SYGVKD. The CDR3 reads CAISEGVSTDTQYF. As DNA, the CDR3 is TGTGCCATCAGTGAGGGGGTTAGCACAGATACGCAGTATTTT.

This clonotype was recorded many times. The chain combines TRBV7-3 with TRBJ1-1; D is ambiguous. The germline gives CDR1 SGHTA, CDR2 FQGTGA. The germline V and J ends were trimmed by 2 bases and 3 bases, with 10 bases remaining between them. The CDR3 is 14 residues long. The CDR3 loop reads CASSLRPADTEAFF. DNA of the CDR3: TGTGCCAGCAGCTTACGGCCCGCGGACACTGAAGCTTTCTTT.

This clonotype has only a few counts. The chain links TRBV10-2 to TRBJ2-7, with D maybe TRBD2 (5 bases). The V end lost 0 bases, the J end lost 7 bases, and 13 bases lay between the germline ends. This CDR3 is 14 amino acids long. Germline values: CDR1 WSHSY, CDR2 SAAADI. CDR3 sequence (DNA): TGCGCCAGCAGTGAGTCTAGCGCGTCGGGGGAGCAGTACTTC. Protein sequence: CASSESSASGEQYF.

At least ten counts were recorded for this clonotype. The chain is built from TRBV11-2 and TRBJ2-7; D is unresolved. Germline CDR1 reads SGHAT; CDR2 reads FQNNGV. Deletions cut 0 bases from V and 6 bases from J, with 6 bases between. This CDR3 has 12 residues. CDR3 loop: CASSLDPFEQYF. The CDR3 coding sequence is TGTGCCAGCAGCTTAGATCCTTTCGAGCAGTACTTC.

In this sample, this clonotype turned up once. This chain joins TRBV6-5 and TRBJ1-5, with unresolved D. Trimming took off 2 bases at V and 3 bases at J, with 5 bases between the two ends. Germline V gene sequence: CDR1 MNHEY, CDR2 SVGAGI. This CDR3 region has 13 residues. The CDR3 nucleotides read TGTGCCAGCAGTTACAGATTCAATCAGCCCCAGCATTTT. Its protein product is CASSYRFNQPQHF.

This clonotype was detected only a few times. The gene calls are TRBV7-2 and TRBJ1-5, with 8 nucleotides matching TRBD1. The junction had 5 bases not matched to a gene; V was cut back by 5 bases and J by 2 bases. Germline V lookup: CDR1 SGHTA, CDR2 FQGNSA. The CDR3 runs to 15 residues. The CDR3 sequence is CASSVQTGGNQPQHF. The CDR3 DNA sequence: TGTGCCAGCAGCGTTCAGACAGGGGGCAATCAGCCCCAGCATTTT.

A single count supports this clonotype. The chain employs TRBV6-1 and TRBJ1-2, with 7 nucleotides matching TRBD1. Germline assignment: CDR1 MNHNS and CDR2 SASEGT. CDR3 length: 14 amino acids. The V segment lost 5 bases and the J segment 6 bases; nucleotides outside the gene matches: 9. The CDR3 loop is CASSRQGDGDGYTF. The DNA of the CDR3 is TGTGCCAGCAGTCGACAGGGAGATGGAGATGGCTACACCTTC.

This clonotype occurred many times. This chain joins TRBV25-1 and TRBJ1-1; D is unresolved. Trimming stripped 8 bases from V and 1 base from J, with 14 bases between. Germline values: CDR1 MGHDK, CDR2 SYGVNS. The CDR3 has 14 residues. The DNA of the CDR3 is TGTGCCAGCGGCTACTCTGGAGGGAACACTGAAGCTTTCTTT. This gives the protein CASGYSGGNTEAFF. The full variable domain, completed using reference TRBV25-1 and TRBJ1-1, is EADIYQTPRYLVIGTGKKITLECSQTMGHDKMYWYQQDPGMELHLIHYSYGVNSTEKGDLSSESTVSRIRTEHFPLTLESARPSHTSQYLCASGYSGGNTEAFFGQGTRLTVV.

This clonotype appeared many times. The gene calls are TRBV20-1 and TRBJ1-1; a weak D match, TRBD1 (6 bases). In germline, CDR1 is DFQATT, CDR2 SNEGSKA (reference sequence). Trimming cost V 0 bases and J 2 bases, with 10 bases left between them. The CDR3 covers 14 residues. CDR3 nucleotides: TGCAGTGCTAGAGATTCACAGGGCAACACTGAAGCTTTCTTT. Its translation is CSARDSQGNTEAFF.

Ten or more counts support this clonotype. V usage is TRBV29-1 and J usage is TRBJ2-4, with TRBD2 identical over 7 bases. This CDR3 has 14 residues. V was clipped by 7 bases and J by 10 bases; unmatched bases: 16. The germline V gene encodes CDR1 SQVTM and CDR2 ANQGSEA. The CDR3 DNA follows: TGCAGCGCCGACAGAGGACTAGGGGATCGGATTCAGTACTTC. Translation gives CSADRGLGDRIQYF. Supplemented by reference TRBV29-1 and TRBJ2-4, the full variable domain reads SAVISQKPSRDICQRGTSLTIQCQVDSQVTMMFWYRQQPGQSLTLIATANQGSEATYESGFVIDKFPISRPNLTFSTLTVSNMSPEDSSIYLCSADRGLGDRIQYFGAGTRLSVL.

This clonotype was found many times. The chain carries TRBV12-5 and TRBJ1-1; D gene uncertain. Between the trimmed V and J ends, which lost 1 base and 7 bases, there was a span of 13 bases. Germline CDR1 LGHNT, CDR2 FRNRAP. CDR3 length: 14 amino acids. The CDR3 loop reads CASGLDGGEDEAFF. The CDR3 DNA reads as TGTGCTAGTGGTTTGGACGGCGGGGAGGATGAAGCTTTCTTT.

This clonotype has ten or more counts. The chain carries TRBV12-3 or TRBV12-4 and TRBJ1-1, with D unresolved. Trimming shortened V by 2 bases and J by 4 bases, and 11 bases separated the two germline ends. The CDR3 is made up of 14 amino acids. In DNA, the CDR3 is TGTGCCAGCAGTTTAAGGGCCATGAGCACTGAAGCTTTCTTT. Translating gives CASSLRAMSTEAFF.

This clonotype was seen repeatedly, ten times or more. The rearrangement links TRBV28 to TRBJ1-2; 12 bases are shared with TRBD1. Germline V lookup: CDR1 MDHEN, CDR2 SYDVKM. V shed 1 base, J shed 8 bases, and the junction held 8 bases outside the gene matches. The CDR3 is 16 amino acids. CDR3 loop: CASSLYPGQGAEGYTF. In DNA form, the CDR3 reads TGTGCCAGCAGTTTATATCCGGGACAGGGGGCAGAAGGCTACACCTTC.